This T cell receptor (beta chain) was identified during a study of molecular identifiers for immune sequencing clone quantification. About this clonotype itself: Sequence at one end of the junction differs from germline and may be a read error.

Germline V gene lookup returns CDR1 SGHTA and CDR2 FQGNSA. This CDR3 contains 14 residues. Each CDR3 protein is one row after TCRdb ran MiXCR on the PCR reads. The sample lists under 65,000 distinct CDR3 sequences, around 27% occurring once. The sequenced sample consisted of naive CD8+ T cells from blood, with Jurkat cell RNA spiked in. Subset meaning: FACS-sorted CD8+CD4-CCR7+CD45RA+ naive T cells. The rearrangement joins TRBV7-2 to TRBJ2-7, with 7 bases matching TRBD1. This TCR was recovered from a human donor in good health. Some libraries in this study had Jurkat cell RNA spiked in. The CDR3 loop is CANSSRDSSYEQYF. DNA of the CDR3: TGTGCCAACAGCTCACGGGACAGCTCCTACGAGCAGTACTTC.